This record covers a single TCR beta chain. This sample was taken from a study of cytomegalovirus exposure and HLA in healthy donors. Trimming cost V 2 bases and J 7 bases, with 9 bases left between them. Germline V gives CDR1 ENHRY, CDR2 SYGVKD. CDR3 length equals 14 residues. Primers: 60 Vbeta forward and 13 Jbeta reverse. Sequenced by immunoSEQ multiplex PCR; TCRdb stores in-frame clones only, minus some. Of about 130,000 clones in the sample, 76% were seen once. Sequenced: PBMCs. This receptor was identified in a man aged 35-49 years in good health and CMV-seronegative. V is TRBV10-3 and J is TRBJ1-6; D is ambiguous. CDR3 sequence reads: CAISEPIQNSPLHF. CDR3 nucleotides: TGTGCCATCAGTGAGCCGATACAGAATTCACCCCTCCACTTT.